The present TCR beta chain was sequenced within a study of T-cell reconstitution after alpha-beta-depleted transplantation in children. This clonotype was observed a handful of times. Preparing the TCRbeta library involved the use of unique molecular identifiers. TCRdb re-called the PCR reads with MiXCR, one entry per CDR3 protein. This table holds about 640,000 distinct CDR3 sequences, around 17% found once. V was pared by 1 base and J by 2 bases, with 11 bases between. The CDR3 has 15 amino acids. CDR1 and CDR2 (germline): SGHVS, FQNEAQ. Material: PBMCs from the stem cell graft donor, obtained from the stem cell graft. The TCR comes from a human donor who donated a stem cell graft to a child with acute myeloid leukemia. The rearrangement joins TRBV7-8 to TRBJ1-2; D gene uncertain. CDR3 residues: CASSLVRQSNYGYTF. The CDR3 DNA reads as TGTGCCAGCAGCTTAGTGCGGCAGTCAAACTATGGCTACACCTTC.